This T cell receptor (beta chain) was profiled in a study of T cells in Graves' hyperthyroidism and ophthalmopathy. Across the whole study: Peripheral blood was acquired at first diagnosis, ahead of any therapy whatsoever. Study-wide points: Ophthalmopathy, which appeared later, was predicted by the model a median approximately six months before onset.

This clonotype has ten or more counts. The target antigen is unknown. Germline V CDR1 and CDR2: SGHTA, FQGNSA. The V end lost 3 bases, the J end lost 2 bases, and 11 bases lay between the germline ends. There are 15 residues in the CDR3. RNA transcripts yielded amplified TCR beta CDR3 regions. During a first-round RT-PCR of the TCR CDR3, the HTBI primer set was used. TCRdb recomputed calls from the multiplex PCR reads with MiXCR, one row per CDR3 protein. The sample includes about 290,000 distinct CDR3 sequences, roughly 17% of them seen just once. This clonotype was sampled from a young man with Graves' hyperthyroidism. Sequenced sample: blood. V and J are TRBV7-2 and TRBJ2-1; D remains ambiguous. CDR3: CASSLYLEPYNEQFF. In DNA, the CDR3 is TGTGCCAGCAGCTTGTATCTAGAGCCCTACAATGAGCAGTTCTTC.